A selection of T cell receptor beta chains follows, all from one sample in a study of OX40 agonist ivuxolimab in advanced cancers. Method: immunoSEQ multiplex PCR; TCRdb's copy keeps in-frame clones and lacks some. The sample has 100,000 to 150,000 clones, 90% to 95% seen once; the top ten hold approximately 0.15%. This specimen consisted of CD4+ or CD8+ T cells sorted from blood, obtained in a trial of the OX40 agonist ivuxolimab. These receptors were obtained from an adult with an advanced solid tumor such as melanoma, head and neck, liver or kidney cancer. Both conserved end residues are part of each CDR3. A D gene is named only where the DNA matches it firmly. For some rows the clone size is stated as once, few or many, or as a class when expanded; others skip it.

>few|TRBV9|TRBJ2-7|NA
TGTGCCAGCAGCGTAGGACTGATGTACGAGCAGTACTTC
CASSVGLMYEQYF
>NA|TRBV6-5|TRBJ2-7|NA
TGTGCCAGCAGTTCAACCCCCCCACGTGGGCTCTACGAGCAGTACTTC
CASSSTPPRGLYEQYF
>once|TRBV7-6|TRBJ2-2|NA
TGTGCCAGCAGCCCCCCTAGGGGGGGGACCGGGGAGCTGTTTTTT
CASSPPRGGTGELFF
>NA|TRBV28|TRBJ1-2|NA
TGTGCCAGCAAGCCGCAGAAATATGGCTACACCTTC
CASKPQKYGYTF
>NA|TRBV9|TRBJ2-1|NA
TGTGCCAGCAGCGTAGGGTCGACAAGCTCCTACAATGAGCAGTTCTTC
CASSVGSTSSYNEQFF
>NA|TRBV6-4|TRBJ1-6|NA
TGTGCCAGCAGACCGACGCGGGGCTGGCAGAATTCACCCCTCCACTTT
CASRPTRGWQNSPLHF
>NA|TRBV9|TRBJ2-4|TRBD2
TGTGCCAGCAGCGGTCCTTCGGCCGGGGGGAACATTCAGTACTTC
CASSGPSAGGNIQYF
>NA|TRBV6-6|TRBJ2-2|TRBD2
TGTGCCAGCAGCGGACTAGCGGGCACCGGGGAGCTGTTTTTT
CASSGLAGTGELFF
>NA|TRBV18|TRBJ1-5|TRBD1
TGTGCCAGCTCACTCCCGACAGGGGGCATGGGTCAGCCCCAGCATTTT
CASSLPTGGMGQPQHF
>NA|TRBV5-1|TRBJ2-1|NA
TGCGCCAGCAGCTCACAGCCTACCTACAATGAGCAGTTCTTC
CASSSQPTYNEQFF
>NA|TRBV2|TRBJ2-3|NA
TGTGCCAGCACCCCAGAGGGAGGCATTGGAACAGATACGCAGTATTTT
CASTPEGGIGTDTQYF
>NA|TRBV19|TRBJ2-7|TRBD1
TGTGCCAGTTCGGACAGGGACGTGGGGGGTTATACTCGTCAGCAGTACTTC
CASSDRDVGGYTRQQYF
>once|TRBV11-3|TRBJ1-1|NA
TGTGCCAGCAGTCGATCCGGAGGGGGGAGCACTGAAGCTTTCTTT
CASSRSGGGSTEAFF
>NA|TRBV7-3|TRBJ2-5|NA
TGTGCCAGCAGCTTAACCGGGAGAGTGATGCGCGAGACCCAGTACTTC
CASSLTGRVMRETQYF
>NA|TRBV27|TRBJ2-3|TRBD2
TGTGCCAGCAGTTTAAGAAGCGGGGGTCCTCTCGATACGCAGTATTTT
CASSLRSGGPLDTQYF
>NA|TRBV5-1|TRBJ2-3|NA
TGCGCCAGCAGCTTGGTACTTGGAGAGAGTGATACGCAGTATTTT
CASSLVLGESDTQYF
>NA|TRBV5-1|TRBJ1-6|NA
TGCGCCAGCAGCCTGCTTAGACAGGACTCCTATAATTCACCCCTCCACTTT
CASSLLRQDSYNSPLHF
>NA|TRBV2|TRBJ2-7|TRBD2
TGTGCCAGCAGTGAAAGTCTAGCGGGGGGCTACGAGCAGTACTTC
CASSESLAGGYEQYF
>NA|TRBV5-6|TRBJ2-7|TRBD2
TGTGCCAGCAGCTTGAGGATAGCGGGCACCTACGAGCAGTACTTC
CASSLRIAGTYEQYF
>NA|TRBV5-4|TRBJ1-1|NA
TGTGCCAGCAGCTTTTTCCAATTGGGGACTGAAGCTTTCTTT
CASSFFQLGTEAFF
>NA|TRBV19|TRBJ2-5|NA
TGTGCCAGTAGTATAAGAGGCCCAATGGAGGATACCCAGTACTTC
CASSIRGPMEDTQYF
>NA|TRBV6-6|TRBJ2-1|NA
TGTGCCAGCAGTTACGAGCGGGCTCTTAGGAATGAGCAGTTCTTC
CASSYERALRNEQFF
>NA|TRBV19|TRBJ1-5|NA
TGTGCCAGTAGACTCGGGGAGGGTATAGATCAGCCCCAGCATTTT
CASRLGEGIDQPQHF
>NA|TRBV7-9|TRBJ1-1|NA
TGTGCCAGCAGCTTATTATCAGGGGTGAACACTGAAGCTTTCTTT
CASSLLSGVNTEAFF
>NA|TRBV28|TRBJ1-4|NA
TGTGCCAGCAGTCCCCACAACAGGTTTAATGAAAAACTGTTTTTT
CASSPHNRFNEKLFF
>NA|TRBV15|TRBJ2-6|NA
TGTGCCACCCTAGACGGGTCGAGGGGTCCCTCTGGGGCCAACGTCCTGACTTTC
CATLDGSRGPSGANVLTF
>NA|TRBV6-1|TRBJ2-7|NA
TGTGCCAGCAGTGAAGTTGGGCGTGAGCAGTACTTC
CASSEVGREQYF
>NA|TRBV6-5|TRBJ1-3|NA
TGTGCCAGCAGAAGGGACGGCTTTGGAAACACCATATATTTT
CASRRDGFGNTIYF
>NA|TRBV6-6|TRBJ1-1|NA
TGTGCCAGCAGTTACACCGAAGCTTTCTTT
CASSYTEAFF
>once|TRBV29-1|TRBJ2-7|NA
TGCAGCGTTACCGTTGGTTTTGGGGGCCCCTACGAGCAGTACTTC
CSVTVGFGGPYEQYF
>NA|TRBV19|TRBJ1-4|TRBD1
TGTGCCAGTAGTCCTACAGGGGGCGTCTACGAAAAACTGTTTTTT
CASSPTGGVYEKLFF
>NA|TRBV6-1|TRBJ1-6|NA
TGTGCCAGCAGTGAACAGGACTCACCCCTCCACTTT
CASSEQDSPLHF
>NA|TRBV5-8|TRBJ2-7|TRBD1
TGTGCCAGCAGCTTTGGGGACAGGGGCGTATACGAGCAGTACTTC
CASSFGDRGVYEQYF
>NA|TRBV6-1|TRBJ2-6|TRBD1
TGTGCCAGCAGGCTGGACAGGGTAGGCGTCCTGACTTTC
CASRLDRVGVLTF
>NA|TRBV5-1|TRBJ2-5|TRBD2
TGCGCCAGCAGCTATAGCGGGGGAGGACCACGCCTGGGGGAGACCCAGTACTTC
CASSYSGGGPRLGETQYF
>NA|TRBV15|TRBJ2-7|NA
TGTGCCACCAGCAGAGTACTAACTAGCGAGCAGTACTTC
CATSRVLTSEQYF
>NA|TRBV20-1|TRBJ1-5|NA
TGCAGGCGACCGGTTAATCAGCCCCAGCATTTT
CRRPVNQPQHF
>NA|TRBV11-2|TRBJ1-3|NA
TGTGCCAGCTGCCGAGCTGTCTCGAGCTCTGGAAACACCATATATTTT
CASCRAVSSSGNTIYF